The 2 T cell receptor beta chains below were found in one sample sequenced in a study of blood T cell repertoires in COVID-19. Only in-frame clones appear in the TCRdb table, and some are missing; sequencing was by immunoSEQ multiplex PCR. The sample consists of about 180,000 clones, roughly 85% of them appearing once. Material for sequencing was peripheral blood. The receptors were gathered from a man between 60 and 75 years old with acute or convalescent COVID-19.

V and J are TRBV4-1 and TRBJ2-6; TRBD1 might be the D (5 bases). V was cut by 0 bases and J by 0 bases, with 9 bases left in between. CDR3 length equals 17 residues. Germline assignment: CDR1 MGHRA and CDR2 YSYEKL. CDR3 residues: CASSQDRASSGANVLTF. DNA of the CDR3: TGCGCCAGCAGCCAAGACAGGGCTAGCTCTGGGGCCAACGTCCTGACTTTC.

The CDR3 loop reads CASTRTGVDGANVLTF. DNA for the CDR3: TGTGCCAGCACCAGGACAGGGGTTGACGGGGCCAACGTCCTGACTTTC. The rearrangement uses TRBV5-4 and TRBJ2-6; the match to TRBD1 covers 9 bases. With 6 bases clipped from V and 4 bases from J, the junction kept 8 bases outside the gene matches. This CDR3 is 16 amino acids long. Per germline, CDR1 SGHNT and CDR2 YYREEE (reference sequence).